The 25 T cell receptor beta chains given below trace back to one sample, sequenced in a study of cytomegalovirus exposure and HLA in healthy donors. With 60 Vbeta and 13 Jbeta primers, the PCR was carried out. The repertoire was sequenced with immunoSEQ multiplex PCR; TCRdb's copy has only in-frame clones and lacks some. The profile covers around 100,000 clones, with about 80% appearing a single time and 4.5% to 7% taken by the ten largest. The sequenced sample was PBMCs. The receptors come from a man aged 55 to 70 in good health and CMV-seropositive.

The chain links TRBV9 to TRBJ2-1, with D tentatively TRBD2 (6 bases). CDR3 length: 15 residues. V was cut by 4 bases and J by 4 bases, with 15 bases left in between. Germline loops: CDR1 SGDLS, CDR2 YYNGEE. CDR3 DNA: TGTGCCAGCAGCAACCGGGACGGGACTTACAATGAGCAGTTCTTC. Its protein product is CASSNRDGTYNEQFF.

The chain links TRBV12-5 to TRBJ1-1, with 7 bases aligning to TRBD1. The junction had 10 bases not matched to a gene; V was cut back by 3 bases and J by 0 bases. The CDR3 extends over 17 amino acids. CDR1 and CDR2 from the germline V gene are LGHNT and FRNRAP. DNA of the CDR3: TGTGCTAGTGGTTTATCTCCGGGACAGAACATGAACACTGAAGCTTTCTTT. This sequence encodes CASGLSPGQNMNTEAFF.

The chain links TRBV5-1 to TRBJ2-3; 8 bases agree with TRBD2. This CDR3 region has 13 residues. Germline lookup yields CDR1 SGHRS and CDR2 YFSETQ. V was clipped by 4 bases and J by 3 bases; unmatched bases: 1. CDR3 loop: CASSVAGTDTQYF. In nucleotides, the CDR3 is TGCGCCAGCAGCGTAGCGGGGACAGATACGCAGTATTTT.

The chain employs TRBV9 and TRBJ1-2; 7 bases agree with TRBD1. V was pared by 4 bases and J by 7 bases, with 10 bases of the junction left unmatched. CDR1 is SGDLS, CDR2 YYNGEE, per germline. The CDR3 is made up of 14 amino acids. This CDR3 is CASSPRQGLSGYTF. The CDR3 region has the DNA TGTGCCAGCAGCCCGCGACAGGGCTTGAGTGGCTACACCTTC.

The chain is built from TRBV7-6 and TRBJ2-5; 10 bases map to TRBD1. Germline values: CDR1 SGHVS, CDR2 FNYEAQ. V lost 3 bases to trimming and J lost 4 bases; unmatched junction nucleotides: 8. The CDR3 is 16 amino acids. The CDR3 loop is CASSFAGQGKGETQYF. The CDR3 DNA is TGTGCCAGCAGCTTTGCGGGACAGGGGAAAGGAGAGACCCAGTACTTC.

The chain is built from TRBV10-1 and TRBJ2-5, with a tentative D call TRBD2 (6 bases). The length of the CDR3 is 16 residues. The germline V gene encodes CDR1 WNHNN and CDR2 SYGVQD (reference sequence). V was clipped by 8 bases and J by 2 bases, with 21 bases between them. For the CDR3, the DNA is TGCGCCAGCCTAATAAAGTGCTCGACTAGGCAAGAGACCCAGTACTTC. Translation: CASLIKCSTRQETQYF.

The chain links TRBV4-1 to TRBJ2-7; tentative D call: TRBD1 (6 bases). The CDR3 totals 14 residues. With 4 bases removed from V and 2 bases from J, the gap between germline ends came to 12 bases. Germline CDR1 is MGHRA and CDR2 is YSYEKL. The CDR3 sequence is CASSRGTTTYEQYF. In DNA form, the CDR3 reads TGCGCCAGCAGCCGAGGGACAACTACCTACGAGCAGTACTTC.

The chain joins TRBV30 to TRBJ2-3; 7 nucleotides align to TRBD1. The CDR3 covers 12 residues. Per the germline V gene, CDR1 is GTSNPN and CDR2 is SVGIG (reference sequence). V shed 4 bases and J 5 bases; nucleotides not matched to a gene: 3. CDR3 region: CAWTPGGDTQYF. DNA of the CDR3: TGTGCCTGGACCCCAGGGGGAGATACGCAGTATTTT.

The chain employs TRBV27 and TRBJ2-7; D remains unclear. Germline values: CDR1 MNHEY, CDR2 SMNVEV (reference sequence). The CDR3 loop spans 13 amino acids. The V end lost 5 bases, the J end lost 5 bases, and 13 bases lay between the germline ends. CDR3 protein: CASSPTNVDEQYF. In nucleotides, the CDR3 is TGTGCCAGCAGTCCCACCAACGTAGACGAGCAGTACTTC.

This clone was recorded a few times. The chain carries TRBV4-1 and TRBJ2-1; TRBD2 matches at 12 bases. The CDR3 has 19 residues. V was clipped by 4 bases and J by 3 bases; unmatched bases: 13. From germline, CDR1 is MGHRA and CDR2 YSYEKL. The CDR3, as DNA: TGCGCCAGCAGCCGCCGACGGACTAGCGGGGTCGCAGGCTACAATGAGCAGTTCTTC. Amino acid sequence: CASSRRRTSGVAGYNEQFF.

Points on this clone: The sample holds other DNA sequences that translate to the same CDR3. The chain combines TRBV4-1 with TRBJ1-4; 7 bases fit TRBD1. The CDR3 sequence is 15 residues long. The V segment lost 0 bases and the J segment 5 bases; nucleotides outside the gene matches: 3. Germline V lookup: CDR1 MGHRA, CDR2 YSYEKL. The CDR3 region has the DNA TGCGCCAGCAGCCAAGACGACAGGGCCAATGAAAAACTGTTTTTT. This gives the protein CASSQDDRANEKLFF.

The chain uses TRBV11-2 and TRBJ1-2, with TRBD1 as a possible D gene (6 bases). The CDR3 length is 15 residues. Trimming left V 5 bases short and J 2 bases short, with 15 bases between. CDR1 and CDR2 (germline): SGHAT, FQNNGV. CDR3 nucleotide sequence: TGTGCCAGCAGCGGTTACAGGGATCCCAACTATGGCTACACCTTC. Protein: CASSGYRDPNYGYTF.

The chain recombines TRBV7-2 with TRBJ2-1, with 9 nucleotides matching TRBD2. The CDR3 sequence is 15 residues long. The V segment lost 5 bases and the J segment 7 bases; nucleotides outside the gene matches: 9. CDR1 SGHTA and CDR2 FQGNSA come from the germline V gene. In DNA form, the CDR3 reads TGTGCCAGCAGCGGGGAGCGGGGGGCGTATAATGAGCAGTTCTTC. Translating it yields CASSGERGAYNEQFF.

The chain recombines TRBV5-1 with TRBJ1-3, with D unresolved. With 0 bases removed from V and 2 bases from J, the gap between germline ends came to 6 bases. Germline values: CDR1 SGHRS, CDR2 YFSETQ. The CDR3 has 14 residues. In DNA, the CDR3 is TGCGCCAGCAGCTTGGAAACGGCTGGAAACACCATATATTTT. Translated: CASSLETAGNTIYF.

The chain uses TRBV6-1 and TRBJ1-5; maybe TRBD1 (5 bases). V was pared by 10 bases and J by 3 bases, with 16 bases between. CDR3 length: 14 residues. Germline V lookup: CDR1 MNHNS, CDR2 SASEGT. The CDR3 protein is CANPQRGLNQPQHF. CDR3 sequence (DNA): TGTGCCAACCCCCAGCGGGGCCTCAATCAGCCCCAGCATTTT.

This chain links TRBV5-1 with TRBJ2-1, with 13 bases matching TRBD2. The V gene end was trimmed by 3 bases and the J gene end by 6 bases; junction bases not matched to a gene: 3. This CDR3 is 15 amino acids long. Germline CDR1 reads SGHRS; CDR2 reads YFSETQ. The CDR3 reads CASSSGLAGVNEQFF. CDR3 DNA sequence: TGCGCCAGCAGCTCCGGACTAGCGGGGGTCAATGAGCAGTTCTTC.

The chain joins TRBV6-5 to TRBJ2-5, with D possibly matching TRBD2 (6 bases). The end of the DNA fits TRBJ2-7 better, so the J call may be wrong. The length of the CDR3 is 16 residues. Germline V lookup: CDR1 MNHEY, CDR2 SVGAGI. DNA of the CDR3: TGTGCCAGCAGTTACTCTGAGCCCCGGGAGACCTACGAGCAGTACTTC. Translating it yields CASSYSEPRETYEQYF.

This clone came up a few times. The chain combines TRBV30 with TRBJ1-4; a possible D gene is TRBD1 (6 bases). CDR1 and CDR2 from the germline V gene are GTSNPN and SVGIG (reference sequence). The germline V and J ends were trimmed by 0 bases and 8 bases, with 13 bases remaining between them. The CDR3 loop spans 14 amino acids. The CDR3: CAWSVRQGREKLFF. For the CDR3, the DNA is TGTGCCTGGAGTGTACGGCAGGGGAGAGAAAAACTGTTTTTT.

The V call is TRBV12-5, the J call TRBJ1-2; a possible D gene is TRBD1 (5 bases). The V and J ends lost 0 bases and 8 bases respectively, with 13 bases between them. The CDR3 is 14 amino acids. Germline V lookup: CDR1 LGHNT, CDR2 FRNRAP. CDR3 nucleotide sequence: TGTGCTAGTGGTTTGGTCCTGCGGGGGGGAGGCTACACCTTC. This sequence encodes CASGLVLRGGGYTF.

The V and J genes are TRBV19 and TRBJ1-1; D is uncertain. CDR3 size: 15 residues. Per germline, CDR1 LNHDA and CDR2 SQIVND (reference sequence). V lost 3 bases to trimming and J lost 1 base, with 12 bases between them. The CDR3 DNA reads as TGTGCCAGTAGTATTATCGGGATAGGGAACACTGAAGCTTTCTTT. Amino acids: CASSIIGIGNTEAFF.

The chain has TRBV2 and TRBJ2-1; 9 bases fit TRBD2. Germline V gives CDR1 SNHLY, CDR2 FYNNEI. Trimming cost V 6 bases and J 7 bases; bases outside gene matches: 13. This CDR3 contains 16 residues. The CDR3 DNA sequence: TGTGCCAGCAGCAAAGGGCTAAGCGGGGGGTGGAATGAGCAGTTCTTC. Translation gives CASSKGLSGGWNEQFF.

V and J are TRBV29-1 and TRBJ2-1; TRBD2 might be the D (6 bases). V lost 2 bases, J lost 9 bases, and 14 bases lay in between. There are 13 residues in the CDR3. Germline loops: CDR1 SQVTM, CDR2 ANQGSEA. CDR3 in DNA: TGCAGCGTTGAACAGTCTAGCGTCGGTGAGCAGTTCTTC. Translation gives CSVEQSSVGEQFF.

This clone turned up a few times. The gene calls are TRBV19 and TRBJ1-1, with TRBD1 matching 7 bases. Germline CDR1 and CDR2: LNHDA and SQIVND (reference sequence). J was trimmed by 4 bases and V by 4 bases; bases with no gene match: 6. The CDR3 runs 14 residues. This CDR3 is CASSKRQGGTEAFF. In DNA form, the CDR3 reads TGTGCCAGTAGTAAGCGACAGGGTGGCACTGAAGCTTTCTTT.

The genes are TRBV6-4 and TRBJ1-1; D gene unclear. Trimming left V 8 bases short and J 6 bases short, with 4 bases between. The germline V gene encodes CDR1 MRHNA and CDR2 SNTAGT. The CDR3 sequence is 9 residues long. The CDR3 sequence is CASLAEAFF. CDR3 sequence (DNA): TGTGCCAGCCTAGCTGAAGCTTTCTTT.

The chain uses TRBV19 and TRBJ2-5; tentative D call: TRBD1 (6 bases). V lost 7 bases and J lost 1, with 16 bases in between. CDR1 and CDR2 from the germline V gene are LNHDA and SQIVND (reference sequence). The CDR3 is 15 residues long. In nucleotides, the CDR3 is TGTGCCAGTATGGGAGCAGGGGCCCCCCAAGAGACCCAGTACTTC. This encodes CASMGAGAPQETQYF. Looking up the rest from reference TRBV19 and TRBJ2-5 gives the full variable domain: DGGITQSPKYLFRKEGQNVTLSCEQNLNHDAMYWYRQDPGQGLRLIYYSQIVNDFQKGDIAEGYSVSREKKESFPLTVTSAQKNPTAFYLCASMGAGAPQETQYFGPGTRLLVL.